This TCR beta chain was identified in a study of blood T cell repertoires in COVID-19. Overall study context: Specimens from acute and convalescent COVID-19 originated in the United States, Italy and Spain.

Cohorts were assigned according to the clinical history that participants reported. Two negative PCRs, clearance, or symptom resolution were required of recovered Cohort 3 donors. Germline CDR1 is SGHVS and CDR2 is FNYEAQ. V dropped 4 bases and J dropped 0; count of bases not matched to a gene: 17. There are 19 residues in the CDR3. In the original workflow: The authors estimated nucleated cell counts from reference gene primer amplification. Sequencing used immunoSEQ multiplex PCR; TCRdb keeps in-frame clones, though not all of them. The V and J calls and the clone size are those of that table, but D and trimming were determined from the DNA. The sample has over 110,000 clones; 87% are singletons.

The sequencing sample was made of PBMCs or T cells enriched from blood (not recorded which). The V gene is TRBV7-6, the J gene TRBJ2-5; 7 bases map to TRBD2. The receptor was derived from a man aged 55 to 70 who had recovered from COVID-19. The CDR3: CASSSPGVAGWEYQETQYF. Here the CDR3 DNA reads TGTGCCAGCAGCTCACCCGGGGTAGCGGGTTGGGAGTACCAAGAGACCCAGTACTTC.